This T cell receptor beta chain was sequenced during a study of blood T cell repertoires in COVID-19. CDR1 and CDR2 (germline): MNHEY, SVGAGI. With 6 bases removed from V and 9 bases from J, the gap between germline ends came to 21 bases. The CDR3 is 15 amino acids. Assay used: immunoSEQ multiplex PCR; TCRdb lists only in-frame clones, some missing. This sample yields roughly 190,000 clones, of which about four fifths are seen a single time; 6% to 7% belongs to the top ten. J is TRBJ2-1 and V is TRBV6-5; maybe TRBD2 (6 bases). The sequencing sample was made of peripheral blood. This sequence originates from a woman aged 40 to 55 with acute or convalescent COVID-19. Written as DNA, the CDR3 is TGTGCCAGCAGAGACGGGAGCACTGGAATACGTGAGCAGTTCTTC. It specifies CASRDGSTGIREQFF.